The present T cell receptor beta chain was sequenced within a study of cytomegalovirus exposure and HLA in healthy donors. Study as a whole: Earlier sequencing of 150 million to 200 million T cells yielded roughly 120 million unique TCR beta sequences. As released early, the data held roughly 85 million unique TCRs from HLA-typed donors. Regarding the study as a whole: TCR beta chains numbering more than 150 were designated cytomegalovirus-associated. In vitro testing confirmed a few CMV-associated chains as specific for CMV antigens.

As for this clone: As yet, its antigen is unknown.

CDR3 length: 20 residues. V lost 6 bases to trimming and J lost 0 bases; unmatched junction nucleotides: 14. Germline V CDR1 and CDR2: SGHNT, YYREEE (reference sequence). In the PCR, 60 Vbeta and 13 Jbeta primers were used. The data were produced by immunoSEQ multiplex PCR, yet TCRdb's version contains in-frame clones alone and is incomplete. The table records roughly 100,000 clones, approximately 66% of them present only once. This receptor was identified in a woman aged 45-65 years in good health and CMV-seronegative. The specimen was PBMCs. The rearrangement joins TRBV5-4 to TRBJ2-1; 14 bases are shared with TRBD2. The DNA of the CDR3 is TGTGCCAGCACCGGACCGGGACTAGCGGGAGCATTTGACTCCTACAATGAGCAGTTCTTC. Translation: CASTGPGLAGAFDSYNEQFF.